This T cell receptor (beta chain) was found in a study of Graves' ophthalmopathy and Graves' hyperthyroidism. Aged 18 to 65, hyperthyroidism patients had been newly diagnosed, with under 2 months' duration. The authors amplified TCR beta CDR3 regions, and they did so from RNA transcripts for repertoire sequencing. HTBI primers primed a first-round RT-PCR, and a second-round multiplex PCR followed. TCRdb reanalysed the multiplex PCR reads using MiXCR and keeps one entry per CDR3 protein. The data contain over a million distinct CDR3 sequences, about two fifths of them singletons. V was cut by 0 bases and J by 4 bases, with 9 bases left in between. The CDR3 loop spans 15 amino acids. The germline V gene has CDR1 LNHDA and CDR2 SQIVND (reference sequence).

V is TRBV19 and J is TRBJ2-2; a weak D match, TRBD2 (5 bases). The sequencing input was peripheral blood or thyroid tissue (not recorded which). This receptor was identified in an adult man with Graves' hyperthyroidism. The CDR3 DNA reads TGTGCCAGTAGTATAGATTGGACTCTCACCGGGGAGCTGTTTTTT. Its translation is CASSIDWTLTGELFF. The entire variable domain, with the rest obtained from reference TRBV19 and TRBJ2-2, is as follows: DGGITQSPKYLFRKEGQNVTLSCEQNLNHDAMYWYRQDPGQGLRLIYYSQIVNDFQKGDIAEGYSVSREKKESFPLTVTSAQKNPTAFYLCASSIDWTLTGELFFGEGSRLTVL.